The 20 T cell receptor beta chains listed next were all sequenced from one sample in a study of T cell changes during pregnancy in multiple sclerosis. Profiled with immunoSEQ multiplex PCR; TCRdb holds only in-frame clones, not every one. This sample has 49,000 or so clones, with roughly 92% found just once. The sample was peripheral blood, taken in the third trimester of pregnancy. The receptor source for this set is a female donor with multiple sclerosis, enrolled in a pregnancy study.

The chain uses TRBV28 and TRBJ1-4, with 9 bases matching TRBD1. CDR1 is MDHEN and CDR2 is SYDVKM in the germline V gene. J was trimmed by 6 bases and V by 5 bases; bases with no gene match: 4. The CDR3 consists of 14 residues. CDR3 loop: CASSRDRAYEKLFF. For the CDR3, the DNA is TGTGCCAGCAGTCGGGACAGGGCCTATGAAAAACTGTTTTTT.

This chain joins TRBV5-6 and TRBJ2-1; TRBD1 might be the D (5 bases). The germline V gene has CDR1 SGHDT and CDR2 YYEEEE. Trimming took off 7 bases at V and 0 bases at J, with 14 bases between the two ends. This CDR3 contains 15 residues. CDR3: CASVLQGGSYNEQFF. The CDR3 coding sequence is TGTGCCAGCGTCCTCCAGGGCGGCTCCTACAATGAGCAGTTCTTC.

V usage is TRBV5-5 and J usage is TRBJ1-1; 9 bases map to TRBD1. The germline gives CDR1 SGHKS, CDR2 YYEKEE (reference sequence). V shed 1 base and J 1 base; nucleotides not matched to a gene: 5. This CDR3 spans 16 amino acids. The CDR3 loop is CASSLTGGRSNTEAFF. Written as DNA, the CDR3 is TGTGCCAGCAGCTTGACAGGGGGCCGTTCGAACACTGAAGCTTTCTTT.

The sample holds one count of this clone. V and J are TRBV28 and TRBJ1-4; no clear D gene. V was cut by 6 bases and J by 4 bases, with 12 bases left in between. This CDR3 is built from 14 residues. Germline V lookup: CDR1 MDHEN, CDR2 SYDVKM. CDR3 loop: CASSAGPLNEKLFF. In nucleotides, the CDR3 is TGTGCCAGCAGCGCGGGCCCGCTTAATGAAAAACTGTTTTTT.

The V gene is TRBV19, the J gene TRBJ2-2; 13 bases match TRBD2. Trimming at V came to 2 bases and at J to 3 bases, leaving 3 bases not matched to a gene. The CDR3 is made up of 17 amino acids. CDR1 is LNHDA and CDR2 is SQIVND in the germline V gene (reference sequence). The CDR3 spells CASSIIGLAGDTGELFF. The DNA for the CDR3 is TGTGCCAGTAGTATAATCGGACTAGCGGGAGACACCGGGGAGCTGTTTTTT. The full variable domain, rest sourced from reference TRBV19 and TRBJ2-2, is DGGITQSPKYLFRKEGQNVTLSCEQNLNHDAMYWYRQDPGQGLRLIYYSQIVNDFQKGDIAEGYSVSREKKESFPLTVTSAQKNPTAFYLCASSIIGLAGDTGELFFGEGSRLTVL.

CDR3 nucleotides: TGTGCCAGCAGCCAAGATCGGCGGGTAGCAAAGTACTTC. Translating it yields CASSQDRRVAKYF. The J gene is TRBJ2-4, the V gene TRBV14, with D tentatively TRBD2 (5 bases). Trimming cost V 0 bases and J 14 bases, with 14 bases left between them. Germline V gene sequence: CDR1 SGHDN, CDR2 FVKESK. There are 13 residues in the CDR3. Full variable domain (outside the CDR3, taken from reference TRBV14 and TRBJ2-4): EAGVTQFPSHSVIEKGQTVTLRCDPISGHDNLYWYRRVMGKEIKFLLHFVKESKQDESGMPNNRFLAERTGGTYSTLKVQPAELEDSGVYFCASSQDRRVAKYFGAGTRLSVL.

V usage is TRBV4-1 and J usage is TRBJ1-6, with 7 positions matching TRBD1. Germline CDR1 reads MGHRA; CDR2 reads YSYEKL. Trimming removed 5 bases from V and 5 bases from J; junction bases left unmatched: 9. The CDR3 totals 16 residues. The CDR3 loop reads CASSYEPGQNNSPLHF. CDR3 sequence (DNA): TGCGCCAGCAGCTACGAGCCGGGACAGAATAATTCACCCCTCCACTTT.

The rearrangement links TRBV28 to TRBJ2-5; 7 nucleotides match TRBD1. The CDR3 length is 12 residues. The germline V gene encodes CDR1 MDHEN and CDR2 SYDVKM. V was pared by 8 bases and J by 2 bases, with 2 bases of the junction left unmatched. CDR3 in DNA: TGTGCCAGCCGGGACAGTCAAGAGACCCAGTACTTC. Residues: CASRDSQETQYF.

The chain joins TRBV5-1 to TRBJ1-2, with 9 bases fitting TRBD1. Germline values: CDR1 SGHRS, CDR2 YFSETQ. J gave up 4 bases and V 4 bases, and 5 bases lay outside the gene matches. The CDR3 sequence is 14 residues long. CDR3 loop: CASSLGDRVYGYTF. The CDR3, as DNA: TGCGCCAGCAGCCTGGGGGACAGGGTCTATGGCTACACCTTC.

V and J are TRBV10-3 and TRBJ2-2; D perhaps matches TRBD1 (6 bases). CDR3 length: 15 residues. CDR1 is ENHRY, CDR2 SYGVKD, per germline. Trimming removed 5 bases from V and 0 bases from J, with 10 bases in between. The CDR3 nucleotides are TGTGCCATCAGTCGACAGGAAGCGAACACCGGGGAGCTGTTTTTT. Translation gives CAISRQEANTGELFF.

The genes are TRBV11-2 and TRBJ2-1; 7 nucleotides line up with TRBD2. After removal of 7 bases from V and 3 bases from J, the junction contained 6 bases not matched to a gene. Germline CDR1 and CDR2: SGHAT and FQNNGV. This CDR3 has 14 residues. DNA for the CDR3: TGTGCCAGCACCTCCGGGGGGAGCTACAATGAGCAGTTCTTC. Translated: CASTSGGSYNEQFF.

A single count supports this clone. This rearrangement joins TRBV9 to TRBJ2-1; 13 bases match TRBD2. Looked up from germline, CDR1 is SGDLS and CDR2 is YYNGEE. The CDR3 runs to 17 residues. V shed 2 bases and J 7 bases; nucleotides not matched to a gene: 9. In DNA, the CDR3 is TGTGCCAGCAGCGTCCGGGACCAGGGACTAGCGGGAAATGAGCAGTTCTTC. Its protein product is CASSVRDQGLAGNEQFF.

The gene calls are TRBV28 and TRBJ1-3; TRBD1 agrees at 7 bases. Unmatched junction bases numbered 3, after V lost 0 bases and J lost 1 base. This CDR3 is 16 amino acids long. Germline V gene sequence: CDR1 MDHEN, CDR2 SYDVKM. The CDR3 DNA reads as TGTGCCAGCAGTTTATGGCAGGGGGTATCTGGAAACACCATATATTTT. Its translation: CASSLWQGVSGNTIYF.

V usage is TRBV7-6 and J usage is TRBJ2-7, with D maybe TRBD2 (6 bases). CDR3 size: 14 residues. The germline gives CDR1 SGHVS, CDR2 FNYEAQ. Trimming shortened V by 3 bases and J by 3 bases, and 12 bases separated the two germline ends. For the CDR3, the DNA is TGTGCCAGCAGCTTCGGAGGGCCGGACTACGAGCAGTACTTC. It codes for CASSFGGPDYEQYF.

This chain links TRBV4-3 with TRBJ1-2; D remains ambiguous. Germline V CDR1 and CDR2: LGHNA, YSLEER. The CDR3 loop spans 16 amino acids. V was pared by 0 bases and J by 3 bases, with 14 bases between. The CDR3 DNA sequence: TGCGCCAGCAGCCAAGATAGGTCAGAGGTGTACTATGGCTACACCTTC. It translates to CASSQDRSEVYYGYTF.

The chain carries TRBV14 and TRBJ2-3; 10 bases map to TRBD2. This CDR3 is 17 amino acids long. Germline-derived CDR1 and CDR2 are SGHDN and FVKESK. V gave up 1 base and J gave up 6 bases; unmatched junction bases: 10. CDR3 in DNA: TGTGCCAGCAGCCAAGGTGTTTCTAGCGGGAGTGGTGATACGCAGTATTTT. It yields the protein CASSQGVSSGSGDTQYF.

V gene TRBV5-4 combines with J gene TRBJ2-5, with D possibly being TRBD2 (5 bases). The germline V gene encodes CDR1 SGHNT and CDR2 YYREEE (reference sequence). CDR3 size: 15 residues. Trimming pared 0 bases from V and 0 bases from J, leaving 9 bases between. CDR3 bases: TGTGCCAGCAGCTTGGCTGACTATTACCAAGAGACCCAGTACTTC. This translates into CASSLADYYQETQYF.

CDR3 nucleotides: TGTGCCAGCAGCCAAGGAACAGGGGGCGTCTATGGCTACACCTTC. Translated, it gives CASSQGTGGVYGYTF. V is TRBV14 and J is TRBJ1-2; 9 nucleotides match TRBD1. The CDR3 covers 15 residues. Germline assignment: CDR1 SGHDN and CDR2 FVKESK. Germline trimming cut 1 base from V and 4 bases from J; bases unmatched to any gene: 4.

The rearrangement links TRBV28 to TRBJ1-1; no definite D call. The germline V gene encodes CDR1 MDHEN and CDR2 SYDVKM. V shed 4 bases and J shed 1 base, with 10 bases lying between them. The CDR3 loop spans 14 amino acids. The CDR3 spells CASSSHPQNTEAFF. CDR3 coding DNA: TGTGCCAGCAGTTCCCATCCACAGAACACTGAAGCTTTCTTT.

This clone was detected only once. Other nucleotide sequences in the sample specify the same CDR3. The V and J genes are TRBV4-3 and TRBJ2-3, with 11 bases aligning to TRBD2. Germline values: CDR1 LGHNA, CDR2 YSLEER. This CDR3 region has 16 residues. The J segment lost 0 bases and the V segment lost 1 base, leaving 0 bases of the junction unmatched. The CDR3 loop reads CASSQGTSGSTDTQYF. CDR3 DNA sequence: TGCGCCAGCAGCCAAGGGACTAGCGGGAGCACAGATACGCAGTATTTT.